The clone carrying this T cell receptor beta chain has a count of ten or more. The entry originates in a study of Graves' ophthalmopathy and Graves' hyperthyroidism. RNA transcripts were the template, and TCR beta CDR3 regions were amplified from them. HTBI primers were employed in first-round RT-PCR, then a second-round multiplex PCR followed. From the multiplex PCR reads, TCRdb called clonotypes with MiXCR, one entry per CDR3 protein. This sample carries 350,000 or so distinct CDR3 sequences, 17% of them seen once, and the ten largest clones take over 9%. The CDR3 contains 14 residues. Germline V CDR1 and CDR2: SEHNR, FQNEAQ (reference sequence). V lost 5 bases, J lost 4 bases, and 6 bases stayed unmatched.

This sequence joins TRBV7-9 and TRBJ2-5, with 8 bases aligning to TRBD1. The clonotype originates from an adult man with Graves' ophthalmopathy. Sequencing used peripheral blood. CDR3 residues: CASSPGQGVETQYF. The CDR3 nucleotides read TGTGCCAGCAGCCCAGGACAGGGAGTAGAGACCCAGTACTTC.